Sequencing of this T cell receptor (beta chain) was carried out in a study of spatial heterogeneity in lung cancer. Sample time point: sample taken at primary tumor resection. No cells were sorted before sequencing. The whole RNA sequenced was extracted from tumor, nontumor lung or frozen PBMC. TCRdb processed the 5' RACE reads anew with MiXCR; each CDR3 protein has one entry. The sample has about 14,000 distinct CDR3 sequences, about 4.5% seen once. This clonotype was observed many times. Its antigen is unidentified. The study's findings and limits: Within tumors, counts of expanded alpha and beta TCRs tracked tumor mutation counts. Estimation of coverage gave values of around 6.6% for alpha and approximately 12% for beta chains in tumor T cells.

This TCR was recovered from a female donor with early-stage non-small cell lung cancer. Sequenced here: lung tumor tissue, sampled at surgery.

The CDR3 coding sequence is TGTGCCACCAGCAGAGAGAAAGACAGATTCACAGATACGCAGTATTTT. This encodes CATSREKDRFTDTQYF. This rearrangement joins TRBV15 to TRBJ2-3, with D perhaps matching TRBD1 (5 bases). Looked up from germline, CDR1 is LNHNV and CDR2 is YYDKDF (reference sequence). The V end was cut by 0 bases, the J end by 2 bases, with 12 bases between. The CDR3 is made up of 16 amino acids.